The sample holds a few counts of the clone carrying this T cell receptor beta chain. The antigen is unknown. The data are from a study of T cell repertoires in cytomegalovirus infection. Study in general: Use of recently identified HLA-C-restricted and well-studied HLA-B-restricted CMV epitopes was part of the study.

V lost 5 bases and J 3 bases, leaving 16 bases between the germline ends. Germline V gene lookup returns CDR1 SGHVS and CDR2 FQNEAQ. This CDR3 is 15 amino acids long. Overall study findings and caveats: Dominating the ex vivo response were TCR beta clonotypes that were CMV-specific and HLA-C-restricted.

Each CDR3 protein is one row after TCRdb ran MiXCR on the reads. The sample shows about 700,000 distinct CDR3 sequences, around 32% of them seen only once. The sequencing used cultured PBMCs, collected from culture after CMV antigen stimulation. This sequence joins TRBV7-8 and TRBJ2-5; D is unresolved. The clonotype comes from a human donor in good health (CMV status not recorded). Some clones in this sample may be carry-over from other donors' samples. CDR3 DNA: TGTGCCAGCAGCGGACGGGCGGTCAGTGAAGAGACCCAGTACTTC. Translation gives CASSGRAVSEETQYF.